The 15 T cell receptor beta chains presented below share a single source sample, sequenced in a study of regulatory T cells in long-lasting Graves disease. CDR3-region Arm-PCR and iRepertoire HTBI primers produced the TCR beta libraries. One entry per CDR3 protein, called by TCRdb with MiXCR from the multiplex PCR reads. Among approximately 400,000 distinct CDR3 sequences listed, roughly 12% were seen once. As to time point: newly diagnosed GD, antithyroid drugs for less than 3 months. TCR sequences were obtained from RNA taken from PBMCs. These data are also associated with another study on T cells in Graves' hyperthyroidism and ophthalmopathy.

The source material was peripheral blood mononuclear cells (PBMCs), sampled at new diagnosis, from a patient treated with antithyroid drugs. Source of these receptors: a woman in her late teens or twenties with Graves disease.

About this clonotype itself: Germline and junction disagree at one end, which may indicate a read error. This CDR3 is CASNLNTEAFF. CDR3 bases: TGTGCTAGCAACCTGAACACTGAAGCTTTCTTT. The chain couples TRBV7-7 to TRBJ1-1; D gene uncertain. Germline values: CDR1 SSHAT, CDR2 FNYEAQ (reference sequence). The CDR3 sequence is 11 residues long.

The sample holds many counts of this clonotype. The gene calls are TRBV7-6 and TRBJ2-3, with 7 bases identical to TRBD1. Germline CDR1 reads SGHVS; CDR2 reads FNYEAQ. This CDR3 has 14 residues. The trim removed 5 bases at V and 6 bases at J, leaving 8 bases unmatched. The CDR3 region is CASSPRGSVDTQYF. DNA for the CDR3: TGTGCCAGCAGCCCCAGGGGGAGTGTGGATACGCAGTATTTT. Combining the CDR3 with reference TRBV7-6 and TRBJ2-3 gives the whole variable domain GAGVSQSPRYKVTKRGQDVALRCDPISGHVSLYWYRQALGQGPEFLTYFNYEAQQDKSGLPNDRFSAERPEGSISTLTIQRTEQRDSAMYRCASSPRGSVDTQYFGPGTRLTVL.

This clonotype was seen many times. V usage is TRBV28 and J usage is TRBJ2-2; 9 bases agree with TRBD1. V lost 8 bases to trimming and J lost 0 bases; unmatched junction nucleotides: 7. Germline CDR1 and CDR2: MDHEN and SYDVKM. The CDR3 is 16 residues long. CDR3 amino acids: CASGGQGRSNTGELFF. CDR3 sequence (DNA): TGTGCCAGCGGGGGACAGGGAAGATCGAACACCGGGGAGCTGTTTTTT.

The V call is TRBV6-1, the J call TRBJ2-3, with 9 bases that match TRBD1. CDR1 and CDR2 (germline): MNHNS, SASEGT. After removal of 6 bases from V and 1 base from J, the junction contained 5 bases not matched to a gene. This CDR3 comprises 15 residues. The DNA of the CDR3 is TGTGCCAGCAGCCCCAGGACAGGGGGCACAGATACGCAGTATTTT. Amino acids: CASSPRTGGTDTQYF.

This clonotype was counted ten times or more. A much bigger clone sits one base away, suggesting this may be a read error. The CDR3 bases are TGTGCCAGCAGGAGACAGGAGAACACTGAAGCTTTCTTT. It encodes CASRRQENTEAFF. The rearrangement joins TRBV2 to TRBJ1-1; perhaps TRBD1 as D (6 bases). The CDR3 spans 13 residues. The germline V and J ends were trimmed by 6 bases and 1 base, with 9 bases remaining between them. CDR1 SNHLY and CDR2 FYNNEI come from the germline V gene.

This clonotype was counted ten times or more. V is TRBV12-3 or TRBV12-4 and J is TRBJ1-2; D may be TRBD1 (5 bases). Between the trimmed V and J ends, which lost 6 bases and 4 bases, there was a span of 18 bases. This CDR3 spans 15 amino acids. In nucleotides, the CDR3 is TGTGCCAGCAGCCCGACCTCGGGGCCCGGCTATGGCTACACCTTC. This gives the protein CASSPTSGPGYGYTF.

The chain links TRBV6-9 to TRBJ1-2; D gene uncertain. V lost 3 bases, J lost 1 base, and 9 bases lay in between. This CDR3 region has 14 residues. Germline V gene data show CDR1 as MNHGY and CDR2 as SVAAGI. CDR3 DNA: TGTGCCAGCAGTTACGGTCTGGGTAACTATGGCTACACCTTC. Amino acids: CASSYGLGNYGYTF.

This clonotype was seen repeatedly, ten times or more. The chain carries TRBV27 and TRBJ1-4; D gene unclear. CDR3 length: 13 amino acids. Germline V gene data show CDR1 as MNHEY and CDR2 as SMNVEV (reference sequence). Trimming left V 6 bases short and J 4 bases short, with 9 bases between. CDR3 amino acids: CASSRLLNEKLFF. In DNA form, the CDR3 reads TGTGCCAGCAGCCGACTACTTAATGAAAAACTGTTTTTT. Using reference TRBV27 and TRBJ1-4 for the parts outside the CDR3, the full variable domain is EAQVTQNPRYLITVTGKKLTVTCSQNMNHEYMSWYRQDPGLGLRQIYYSMNVEVTDKGDVPEGYKVSRKEKRNFPLILESPSPNQTSLYFCASSRLLNEKLFFGSGTQLSVL.

This clonotype was picked up one time. This may come from a read error, since a much larger clone is one base off. The final CDR3 position lacks the conserved phenylalanine or tryptophan, pointing to a likely read error. The DNA of the CDR3 is TGTGCCAGCAGCTTAGGGCGGGACTCAGGGGGGGACACTGAAGCTTTCCTT. Protein sequence: CASSLGRDSGGDTEAFL. The rearrangement uses TRBV11-2 and TRBJ1-1, with 7 bases that match TRBD1. Germline values: CDR1 SGHAT, CDR2 FQNNGV. V gave up 1 base and J gave up 3 bases; unmatched junction bases: 11. The CDR3 totals 17 residues.

This clonotype was counted at least ten times. This chain uses TRBV7-2 with TRBJ1-1; D is perhaps TRBD1 (5 bases). V dropped 1 base and J dropped 2 bases, with 14 bases sitting between them. This CDR3 has 16 amino acids. Germline V lookup: CDR1 SGHTA, CDR2 FQGNSA. This CDR3 is CASSLDRDSVNTEAFF. CDR3 nucleotide sequence: TGTGCCAGCAGCTTAGACAGAGACAGCGTCAACACTGAAGCTTTCTTT.

As regards this clonotype: Possible read error: a much larger clone is one base away. The chain couples TRBV6-5 to TRBJ1-1; weak D call: TRBD1 (5 bases). This CDR3 is 13 amino acids long. CDR1 and CDR2 from the germline V gene are MNHEY and SVGAGI. V gave up 0 bases and J gave up 4 bases, with 6 bases separating them. DNA for the CDR3: TGTGCCAGCAGTTACTCGGGGGTCACTGAAGCTTTCTTT. This translates into CASSYSGVTEAFF.

This clonotype was recorded a few times. The junction departs from germline at one end; a sequencing error may be responsible. The V gene is TRBV7-2, the J gene TRBJ1-2; D might be TRBD1 (5 bases). This CDR3 spans 15 amino acids. Germline values: CDR1 SGHTA, CDR2 FQGNSA. CDR3 DNA: TGTGTCAGCAGCCGAGAAGGGGTGCGAAACTATGGCTACACCTTC. As protein: CVSSREGVRNYGYTF.

This sequence joins TRBV7-3 and TRBJ2-3; 10 bases line up with TRBD2. The germline gives CDR1 SGHTA, CDR2 FQGTGA. CDR3 length: 15 amino acids. V was clipped by 1 base and J by 4 bases; unmatched bases: 2. The CDR3 nucleotides are TGTGCCAGCAGCTTAATAGCGGGGGGCGCAGATACGCAGTATTTT. Amino acids: CASSLIAGGADTQYF.

This clonotype came up many times. The chain recombines TRBV20-1 with TRBJ2-3, with TRBD2 identical over 10 bases. Germline values: CDR1 DFQATT, CDR2 SNEGSKA (reference sequence). The junction had 9 bases not matched to a gene; V was cut back by 5 bases and J by 7 bases. The CDR3 spans 14 residues. The CDR3 DNA follows: TGCAGTGCTGGGAGACTAGCGGGTACTTATACGCAGTATTTT. This sequence encodes CSAGRLAGTYTQYF.

There are many counts of this clonotype. The junction and the germline gene differ at one end; a read error may be behind it. This chain joins TRBV11-2 and TRBJ2-3, with 8 bases identical to TRBD2. The CDR3 has 19 residues. Germline-derived CDR1 and CDR2 are SGHAT and FQNNGV. The CDR3 nucleotides are TGCGCCAGCAGCCAAGGCATCCTGAGAACTAGCGGAGGCACAGATACGCAGTATTTT. Translated, it gives CASSQGILRTSGGTDTQYF.